This T cell receptor (beta chain) appears in the sequencing data of a study of blood T cell repertoires in COVID-19. Study-wide background: Samples representing acute and convalescent COVID-19 were sourced from the United States, Italy and Spain.

Trimming stripped 1 base from V and 9 bases from J, with 13 bases between. The CDR3 totals 15 residues. Germline CDR1 reads MDHEN; CDR2 reads SYDVKM. Authors' data handling: Amplification with reference gene primers provided the estimates of nucleated cell counts. Assay used: immunoSEQ multiplex PCR; TCRdb lists only in-frame clones, some missing. The D gene and trimming were derived from the DNA, and the V and J assignments and clone size from that table. The sample includes 250,000 to 350,000 clones, 75% to 90% of them seen just once. The sequence was collected from a young woman with COVID-19, enrolled during active disease. The sequencing input was peripheral blood. V is TRBV28 and J is TRBJ1-6; D not certain. The CDR3 sequence: CASSLSGGGGSPLHF. The CDR3 coding sequence is TGTGCCAGCAGTTTATCGGGAGGAGGTGGTTCACCCCTCCACTTT.